The entry below describes one T cell receptor beta chain. Profiled with immunoSEQ multiplex PCR; TCRdb holds only in-frame clones, not every one. The table records about 68,000 clones, 92% of them present only once. The record originates from a study of T cell changes during pregnancy in multiple sclerosis. Germline CDR1 reads MNHEY; CDR2 reads SVGAGI. The CDR3 spans 12 residues. Trimming pared 5 bases from V and 1 base from J, leaving 5 bases between. The TCR was taken from a female donor in good health, enrolled as a control in a pregnancy study. Sequenced material: peripheral blood, taken in the second trimester of pregnancy. This chain joins TRBV6-5 and TRBJ1-1; the D is unclear. As DNA, the CDR3 is TGTGCCAGCAGTACCGGGAACACTGAAGCTTTCTTT. It is translated as CASSTGNTEAFF.